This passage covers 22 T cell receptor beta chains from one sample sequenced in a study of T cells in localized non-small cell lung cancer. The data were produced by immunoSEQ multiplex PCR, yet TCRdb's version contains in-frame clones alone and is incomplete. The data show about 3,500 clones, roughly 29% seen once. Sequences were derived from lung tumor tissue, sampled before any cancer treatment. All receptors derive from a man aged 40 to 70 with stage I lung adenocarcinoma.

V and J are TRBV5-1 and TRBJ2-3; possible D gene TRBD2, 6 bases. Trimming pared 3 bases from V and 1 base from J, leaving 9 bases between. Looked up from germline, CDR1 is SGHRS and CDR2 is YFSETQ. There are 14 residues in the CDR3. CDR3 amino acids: CASSSGDRTDTQYF. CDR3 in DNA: TGCGCCAGCAGCTCGGGGGACCGCACAGATACGCAGTATTTT.

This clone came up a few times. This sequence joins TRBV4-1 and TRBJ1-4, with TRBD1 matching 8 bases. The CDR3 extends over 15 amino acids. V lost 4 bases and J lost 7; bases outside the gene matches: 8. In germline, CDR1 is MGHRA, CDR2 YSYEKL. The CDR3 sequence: CASSRVTGAVEKLFF. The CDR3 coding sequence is TGCGCCAGCAGCCGGGTGACAGGGGCGGTTGAAAAACTGTTTTTT.

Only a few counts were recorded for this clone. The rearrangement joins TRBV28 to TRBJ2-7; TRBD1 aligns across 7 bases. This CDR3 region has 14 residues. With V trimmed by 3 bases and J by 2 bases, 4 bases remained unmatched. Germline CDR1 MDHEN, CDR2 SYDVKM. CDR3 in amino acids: CASSLFQGAYEQYF. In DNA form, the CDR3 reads TGTGCCAGCAGTTTGTTTCAGGGGGCCTACGAGCAGTACTTC.

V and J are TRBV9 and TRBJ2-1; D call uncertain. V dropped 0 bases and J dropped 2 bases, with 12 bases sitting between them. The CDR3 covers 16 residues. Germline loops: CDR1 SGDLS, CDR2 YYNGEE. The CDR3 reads CASSVGISETYNEQFF. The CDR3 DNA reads TGTGCCAGCAGCGTAGGTATCAGCGAAACCTACAATGAGCAGTTCTTC.

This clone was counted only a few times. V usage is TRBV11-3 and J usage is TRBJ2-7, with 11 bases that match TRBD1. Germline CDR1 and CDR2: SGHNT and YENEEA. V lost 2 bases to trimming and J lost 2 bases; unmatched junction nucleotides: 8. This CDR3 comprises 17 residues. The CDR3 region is CASSLMATGQGAYEQYF. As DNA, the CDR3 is TGTGCCAGCAGCTTAATGGCTACGGGACAGGGGGCCTACGAGCAGTACTTC. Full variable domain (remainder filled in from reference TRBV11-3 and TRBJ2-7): EAGVVQSPRYKIIEKKQPVAFWCNPISGHNTLYWYLQNLGQGPELLIRYENEEAVDDSQLPKDRFSAERLKGVDSTLKIQPAELGDSAVYLCASSLMATGQGAYEQYFGPGTRLTVT.

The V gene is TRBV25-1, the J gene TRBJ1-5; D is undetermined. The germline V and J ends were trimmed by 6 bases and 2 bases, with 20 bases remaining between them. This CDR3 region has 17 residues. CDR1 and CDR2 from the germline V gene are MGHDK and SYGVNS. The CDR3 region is CASSATWESGGNQPQHF. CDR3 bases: TGTGCCAGCAGCGCTACGTGGGAGAGTGGGGGCAATCAGCCCCAGCATTTT.

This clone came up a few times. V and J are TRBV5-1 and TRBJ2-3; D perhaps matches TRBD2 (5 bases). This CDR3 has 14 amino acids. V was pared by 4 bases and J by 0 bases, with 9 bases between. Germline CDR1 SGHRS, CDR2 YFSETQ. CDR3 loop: CASSPPGSTDTQYF. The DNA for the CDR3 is TGCGCCAGCAGCCCACCGGGGAGCACAGATACGCAGTATTTT.

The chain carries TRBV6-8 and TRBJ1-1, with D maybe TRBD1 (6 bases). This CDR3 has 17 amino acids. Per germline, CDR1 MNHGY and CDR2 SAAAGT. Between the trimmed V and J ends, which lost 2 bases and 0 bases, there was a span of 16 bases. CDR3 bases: TGTGCCAGCAGTTACACCCTCGGGGGGCTCATGAACACTGAAGCTTTCTTT. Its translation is CASSYTLGGLMNTEAFF.

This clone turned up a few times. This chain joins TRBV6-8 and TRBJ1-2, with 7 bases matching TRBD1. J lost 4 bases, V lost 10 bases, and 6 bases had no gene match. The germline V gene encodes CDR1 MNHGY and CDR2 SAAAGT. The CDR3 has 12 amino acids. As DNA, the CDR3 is TGTGCCATCGGCAGGGGGTCCTATGGCTACACCTTC. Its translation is CAIGRGSYGYTF.

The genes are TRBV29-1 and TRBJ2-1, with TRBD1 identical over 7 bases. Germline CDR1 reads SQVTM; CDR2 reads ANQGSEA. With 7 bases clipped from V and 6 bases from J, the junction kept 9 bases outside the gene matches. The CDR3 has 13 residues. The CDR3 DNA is TGCAGCGCATCGGGACAGATTGGCAATGAGCAGTTCTTC. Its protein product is CSASGQIGNEQFF.

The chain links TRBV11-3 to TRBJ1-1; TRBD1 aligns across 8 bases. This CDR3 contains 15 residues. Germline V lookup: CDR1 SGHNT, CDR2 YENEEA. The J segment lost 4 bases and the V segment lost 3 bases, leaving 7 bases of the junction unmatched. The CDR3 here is CASSLGGTGGTEAFF. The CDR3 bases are TGTGCCAGCAGCTTGGGTGGCACAGGGGGCACTGAAGCTTTCTTT.

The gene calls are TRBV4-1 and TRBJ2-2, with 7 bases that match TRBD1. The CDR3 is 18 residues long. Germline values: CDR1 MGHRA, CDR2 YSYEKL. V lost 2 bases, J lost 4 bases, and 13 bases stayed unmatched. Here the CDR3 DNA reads TGCGCCAGCAGCCAAAAGGCCGGTGGGGACAGTGGCACCGGGGAGCTGTTTTTT. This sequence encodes CASSQKAGGDSGTGELFF.

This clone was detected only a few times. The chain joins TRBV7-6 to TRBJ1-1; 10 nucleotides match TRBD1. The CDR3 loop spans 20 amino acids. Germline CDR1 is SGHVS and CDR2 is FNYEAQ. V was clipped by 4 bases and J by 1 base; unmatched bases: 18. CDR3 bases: TGTGCCAGCAGCTCCGGGACAGGGGCGCGGCGCAGAACCGCGAACACTGAAGCTTTCTTT. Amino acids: CASSSGTGARRRTANTEAFF.

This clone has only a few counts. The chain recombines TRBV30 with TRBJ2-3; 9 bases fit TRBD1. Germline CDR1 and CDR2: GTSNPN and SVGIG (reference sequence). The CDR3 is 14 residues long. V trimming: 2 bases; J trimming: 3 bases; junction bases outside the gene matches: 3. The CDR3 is CAWSRDRGTDTQYF. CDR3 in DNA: TGTGCCTGGAGTCGCGACAGGGGGACAGATACGCAGTATTTT.

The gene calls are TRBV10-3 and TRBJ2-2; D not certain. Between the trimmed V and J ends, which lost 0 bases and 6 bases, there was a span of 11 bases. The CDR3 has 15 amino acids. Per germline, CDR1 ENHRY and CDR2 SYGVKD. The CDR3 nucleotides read TGTGCCATCAGTGAGTCAAACACAAAGGCCGGGGAGCTGTTTTTT. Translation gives CAISESNTKAGELFF.

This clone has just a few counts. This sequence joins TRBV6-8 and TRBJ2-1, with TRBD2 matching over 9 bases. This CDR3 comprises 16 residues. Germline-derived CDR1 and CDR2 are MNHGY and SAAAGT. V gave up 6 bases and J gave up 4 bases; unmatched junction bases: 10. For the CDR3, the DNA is TGTGCCAGCAGGCCCCCGGCTAGCGGGGCTTACAATGAGCAGTTCTTC. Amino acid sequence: CASRPPASGAYNEQFF.

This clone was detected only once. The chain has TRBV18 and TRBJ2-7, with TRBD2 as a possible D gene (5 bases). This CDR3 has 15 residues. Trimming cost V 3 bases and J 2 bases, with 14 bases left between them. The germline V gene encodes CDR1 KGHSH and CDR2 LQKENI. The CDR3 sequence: CASSPSGILTYEQYF. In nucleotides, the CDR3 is TGTGCCAGCTCACCCTCCGGGATTTTAACCTACGAGCAGTACTTC. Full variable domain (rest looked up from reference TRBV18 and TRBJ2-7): NAGVMQNPRHLVRRRGQEARLRCSPMKGHSHVYWYRQLPEEGLKFMVYLQKENIIDESGMPKERFSAEFPKEGPSILRIQQVVRGDSAAYFCASSPSGILTYEQYFGPGTRLTVT.

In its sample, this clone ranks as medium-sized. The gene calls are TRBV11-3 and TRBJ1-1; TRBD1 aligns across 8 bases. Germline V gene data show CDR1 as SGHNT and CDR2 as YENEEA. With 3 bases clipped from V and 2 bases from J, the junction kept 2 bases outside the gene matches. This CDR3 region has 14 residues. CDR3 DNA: TGTGCCAGCAGCTTGACAGGGGTTAACACTGAAGCTTTCTTT. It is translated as CASSLTGVNTEAFF.

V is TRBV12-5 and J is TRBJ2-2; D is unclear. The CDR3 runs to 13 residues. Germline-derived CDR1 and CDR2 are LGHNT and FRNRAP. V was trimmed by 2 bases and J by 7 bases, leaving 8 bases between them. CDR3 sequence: CASGLRESGELFF. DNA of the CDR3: TGTGCTAGTGGTTTGAGAGAGAGCGGGGAGCTGTTTTTT.

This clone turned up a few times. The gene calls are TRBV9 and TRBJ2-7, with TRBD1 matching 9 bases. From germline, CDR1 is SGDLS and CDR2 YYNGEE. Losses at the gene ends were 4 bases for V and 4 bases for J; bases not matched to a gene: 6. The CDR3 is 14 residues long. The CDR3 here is CASSPGTGSYEQYF. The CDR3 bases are TGTGCCAGCAGCCCTGGGACAGGGAGTTACGAGCAGTACTTC.

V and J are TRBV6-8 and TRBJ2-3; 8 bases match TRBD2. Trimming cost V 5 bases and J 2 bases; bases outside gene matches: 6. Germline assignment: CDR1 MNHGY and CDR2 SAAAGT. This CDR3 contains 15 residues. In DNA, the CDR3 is TGTGCCAGCAGTGCACTCGGGGGGGACACAGATACGCAGTATTTT. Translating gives CASSALGGDTDTQYF.

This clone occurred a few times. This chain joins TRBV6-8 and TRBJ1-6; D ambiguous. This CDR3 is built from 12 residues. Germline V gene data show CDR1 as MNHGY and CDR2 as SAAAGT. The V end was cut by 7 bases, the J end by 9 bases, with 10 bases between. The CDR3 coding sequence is TGTGCCAGCAAACAAGGAGGTTCACCCCTCCACTTT. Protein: CASKQGGSPLHF.